This TCR beta chain was recorded in a study of cytomegalovirus exposure and HLA in healthy donors. The germline CDR1 and CDR2 sequences are SNHLY and FYNNEI. This CDR3 has 13 residues. V gave up 2 bases and J gave up 8 bases, with 7 bases separating them. PCR primers comprised 60 Vbeta and 13 Jbeta primers. The protocol was immunoSEQ multiplex PCR, while the TCRdb copy is restricted to in-frame clones and leaves out a portion. Here the sample spans about 170,000 clones, approximately 80% being singletons. The chain joins TRBV2 to TRBJ1-6, with a possible D match to TRBD1 (5 bases). Sequenced material: PBMCs. This sequence originates from a woman between 18 and 30 years old in good health and CMV-seronegative. The CDR3 region has the DNA TGTGCCAGCAGTGAAACAGGACATTCACCCCTCCACTTT. Translated, it gives CASSETGHSPLHF. Looking up the rest from reference TRBV2 and TRBJ1-6 gives the full variable domain: EPEVTQTPSHQVTQMGQEVILRCVPISNHLYFYWYRQILGQKVEFLVSFYNNEISEKSEIFDDQFSVERPDGSNFTLKIRSTKLEDSAMYFCASSETGHSPLHFGNGTRLTVT.